Below, 16 T cell receptor beta chains from the same sample are listed, as sequenced in a study of T cell repertoires in cytomegalovirus infection. Using its own MiXCR run on the reads, TCRdb lists one record per CDR3 protein. The table shows about 920,000 distinct CDR3 sequences, with approximately 31% occurring only once. These TCRs are of unknown antigen specificity. The source was cultured CD8+ T cells from PBMCs, collected from culture after CMV antigen stimulation. The receptors derive from a human donor in good health (CMV status not recorded). Some clones in this sample may be carry-over from other donors' samples.

This clonotype occurred many times. The chain recombines TRBV11-1 with TRBJ2-1; D possibly corresponds to TRBD1 (5 bases). The CDR3 runs 13 residues. CDR1 and CDR2 from the germline V gene are SGHAT and FQDESV (reference sequence). Trimming stripped 3 bases from V and 10 bases from J, with 13 bases between. This CDR3 is CASSLQGGREQFF. CDR3 DNA: TGTGCCAGCAGCTTGCAGGGTGGACGCGAGCAGTTCTTC.

This clonotype was seen a few times. The V call is TRBV5-1, the J call TRBJ2-3, with D possibly TRBD1 on 5 matching bases. V lost 1 base to trimming and J lost 2 bases, with 14 bases between them. This CDR3 region has 16 residues. Germline assignment: CDR1 SGHRS and CDR2 YFSETQ. CDR3 nucleotides: TGCGCCAGCAGCTTGATCGGACACGACTTCACAGATACGCAGTATTTT. Amino acid sequence: CASSLIGHDFTDTQYF. The whole variable domain, filled in from reference TRBV5-1 and TRBJ2-3, reads KAGVTQTPRYLIKTRGQQVTLSCSPISGHRSVSWYQQTPGQGLQFLFEYFSETQRNKGNFPGRFSGRQFSNSRSEMNVSTLELGDSALYLCASSLIGHDFTDTQYFGPGTRLTVL.

V usage is TRBV11-1 and J usage is TRBJ1-1; D not resolved. The CDR3 totals 15 residues. V was shortened by 2 bases and J by 3 bases, with 13 bases between the two germline ends. Germline lookup yields CDR1 SGHAT and CDR2 FQDESV (reference sequence). The CDR3 loop is CASSLNPAGDTEAFF. In DNA form, the CDR3 reads TGTGCCAGCAGCTTAAATCCAGCTGGGGACACTGAAGCTTTCTTT.

V usage is TRBV6-5 and J usage is TRBJ2-7, with TRBD1 matching over 10 bases. The germline V gene has CDR1 MNHEY and CDR2 SVGAGI. The CDR3 totals 18 residues. V lost 0 bases, J lost 2 bases, and 10 bases stayed unmatched. In DNA, the CDR3 is TGTGCCAGCAGTTACTCAACAGCGGGGACAGGGGCACCCTACGAGCAGTACGTC. This gives the protein CASSYSTAGTGAPYEQYV.

This clonotype has at least ten counts. The chain recombines TRBV7-2 with TRBJ1-5; possibly TRBD1 for D (5 bases). Between the trimmed V and J ends, which lost 2 bases and 4 bases, there was a span of 12 bases. The germline V gene has CDR1 SGHTA and CDR2 FQGNSA. The CDR3 is made up of 15 amino acids. The CDR3 loop is CASSLRGGINQPQHF. CDR3 nucleotides: TGTGCCAGCAGCTTACGGGGCGGCATTAATCAGCCCCAGCATTTT. The full variable domain, its missing parts supplied by reference TRBV7-2 and TRBJ1-5, is GAGVSQSPSNKVTEKGKDVELRCDPISGHTALYWYRQSLGQGLEFLIYFQGNSAPDKSGLPSDRFSAERTGGSVSTLTIQRTQQEDSAVYLCASSLRGGINQPQHFGDGTRLSIL.

Concerning this clonotype itself: A much larger clone sits a single nucleotide away, making a read error possible. This sequence joins TRBV11-2 and TRBJ2-4, with TRBD1 matching 7 bases. The CDR3 consists of 16 residues. J lost 3 bases, V lost 4 bases, and 9 bases had no gene match. CDR1 and CDR2 (germline): SGHAT, FQNNGV. The CDR3 DNA follows: TGTGCCAGCAGCTCACCACTGCAGGGGGACAAAAACATTCAGTACTTC. Its protein product is CASSSPLQGDKNIQYF.

This clonotype was counted a few times. V is TRBV28 and J is TRBJ2-2; tentative D call: TRBD1 (5 bases). The V end lost 2 bases, the J end lost 0 bases, and 10 bases lay between the germline ends. The CDR3 has 16 amino acids. Germline V gives CDR1 MDHEN, CDR2 SYDVKM. CDR3 coding DNA: TGTGCCAGCAGTTTAGGGGCGGTTCCGAACACCGGGGAGCTGTTTTTT. Translating it yields CASSLGAVPNTGELFF.

CDR3 sequence: CASETAYGYTF. The CDR3 region has the DNA TGTGCCAGCGAAACAGCCTATGGCTACACCTTC. This chain uses TRBV6-6 with TRBJ1-2; unclear D gene. V lost 8 bases, J lost 4 bases, and 8 bases lay in between. The CDR3 spans 11 residues. Germline V gene data show CDR1 as MNHNY and CDR2 as SVGAGI (reference sequence).

The J gene is TRBJ2-3, the V gene TRBV7-4; TRBD2 matches 7 bases. CDR3 length: 11 amino acids. The ends lost 6 bases at V and 6 bases at J; junction bases unmatched: 0. The germline CDR1 and CDR2 sequences are SGHVT and SQSDAQ. CDR3 in DNA: TGTGCCAGCAGGACTAGCGATACGCAGTATTTT. Encoded protein: CASRTSDTQYF.

This chain links TRBV6-2 or TRBV6-3 with TRBJ2-1; 7 bases are shared with TRBD2. The junction had 10 bases not matched to a gene; V was cut back by 3 bases and J by 5 bases. The CDR3 length is 16 residues. CDR1 and CDR2 from the germline V gene are MNHEY and SVGEGT. The CDR3 protein is CASSYSWTSRNNEQFF. The DNA of the CDR3 is TGTGCCAGCAGTTATTCATGGACTAGTCGAAACAATGAGCAGTTCTTC.

Turning to this clonotype: Given a much more abundant clone one base away, this may be a read error. This chain links TRBV7-9 with TRBJ2-1; 13 positions match TRBD2. V was clipped by 7 bases and J by 1 base; unmatched bases: 7. The germline gives CDR1 SEHNR, CDR2 FQNEAQ (reference sequence). The CDR3 runs to 17 residues. CDR3 sequence (DNA): TGTGCCAGCAACCTACGGACTAGCGGGGGTTCCTACAATGAGCAGTTCTTC. Translating gives CASNLRTSGGSYNEQFF.

The chain combines TRBV6-1 with TRBJ1-1, with TRBD1 identical over 9 bases. This CDR3 has 13 amino acids. J lost 8 bases, V lost 6 bases, and 7 bases had no gene match. The V gene's germline CDR1 is MNHNS and CDR2 SASEGT. As DNA, the CDR3 is TGTGCCAGCAGCCGGATGGGGACAGGGGAAGCTTTCTTT. Residues: CASSRMGTGEAFF.

Note on this clonotype: Being one base from a much bigger clone, this may be a read error. V gene TRBV7-8 combines with J gene TRBJ2-1, with TRBD2 matching over 9 bases. Germline V CDR1 and CDR2: SGHVS, FQNEAQ. J lost 11 bases, V lost 5 bases, and 10 bases had no gene match. The CDR3 extends over 14 amino acids. CDR3 DNA sequence: TGTGCCAGCAGCCCGGGGCTAGCGGGGAATAAGCAGTTCTTC. Residues: CASSPGLAGNKQFF.

In its sample, this clonotype was seen once. This sequence joins TRBV29-1 and TRBJ2-7; D is perhaps TRBD2 (5 bases). Germline V gene sequence: CDR1 SQVTM, CDR2 ANQGSEA. V shed 0 bases and J shed 2 bases, with 11 bases lying between them. This CDR3 comprises 14 residues. The CDR3 reads CSVEEGSSTYEQYF. In DNA form, the CDR3 reads TGCAGCGTTGAAGAGGGATCTAGCACCTACGAGCAGTACTTC.

With regard to this clonotype: With a much larger clone just one base away, this may be a read error. The gene calls are TRBV7-8 and TRBJ2-1; D remains unclear. This CDR3 is 13 amino acids long. The V end was cut by 3 bases, the J end by 11 bases, with 14 bases between. Germline CDR1 reads SGHVS; CDR2 reads FQNEAQ. The CDR3 coding sequence is TGTGCCAGCAGCTTTCTGGGGTGGAATAAGCAGTTCTTC. It is translated as CASSFLGWNKQFF.

This clonotype came up a few times. The chain combines TRBV7-6 with TRBJ2-7; TRBD2 matches at 10 bases. CDR1 and CDR2 from the germline V gene are SGHVS and FNYEAQ. Unmatched junction bases numbered 8, after V lost 5 bases and J lost 4 bases. This CDR3 has 15 amino acids. The CDR3 region is CASSPSGGSLYEQYF. In DNA form, the CDR3 reads TGTGCCAGCAGCCCTAGCGGGGGTAGCCTGTACGAGCAGTACTTC.